Shown below are 9 T cell receptor beta chains from a single sample sequenced in a study of radiation and T cells in renal cell carcinoma. The treatment here: treatment-naive control, cytoreductive nephrectomy. Assay: immunoSEQ multiplex PCR; the TCRdb copy retains only in-frame clones and omits some. The table has 15,000 to 17,000 clones, roughly three fifths seen once. The sequenced sample was tumor tissue, obtained from a patient whose treatment was nephrectomy without radiotherapy. These receptors were obtained from a man aged 45-65 years with renal cell carcinoma.

V usage is TRBV6-5 and J usage is TRBJ2-1; D remains unclear. From germline, CDR1 is MNHEY and CDR2 SVGAGI. V lost 5 bases and J 7 bases, leaving 6 bases between the germline ends. The CDR3 covers 11 residues. Here the CDR3 DNA reads TGTGCCAGCAGTCAATTTAATGAGCAGTTCTTC. It yields the protein CASSQFNEQFF.

This clone has more than one count but fewer than ten. The rearrangement joins TRBV29-1 to TRBJ2-1; TRBD2 is a possible D gene (5 bases). The CDR3 has 14 residues. V was pared by 2 bases and J by 0 bases, with 8 bases between. Germline V gene lookup returns CDR1 SQVTM and CDR2 ANQGSEA. CDR3 nucleotides: TGCAGCGTTGAACGCGGGCTCTCCTACAATGAGCAGTTCTTC. As protein: CSVERGLSYNEQFF.

This clone was observed many times. J is TRBJ2-4 and V is TRBV19; D gene ambiguous. CDR3 length: 13 amino acids. V shed 4 bases and J shed 8 bases, with 12 bases lying between them. Germline CDR1 is LNHDA and CDR2 is SQIVND (reference sequence). The DNA of the CDR3 is TGTGCCAGTAGTAGGGGTCTTTTAGACATTCAGTACTTC. It codes for CASSRGLLDIQYF.

This clone was detected only once. The rearrangement uses TRBV5-1 and TRBJ1-6; tentatively, D is TRBD1 (6 bases). The CDR3 runs to 15 residues. The V gene's germline CDR1 is SGHRS and CDR2 YFSETQ. Trimming shortened V by 4 bases and J by 5 bases, and 13 bases separated the two germline ends. The CDR3 loop reads CASSPDSHHNSPLHF. The CDR3 DNA follows: TGCGCCAGCAGCCCGGACAGCCACCATAATTCACCCCTCCACTTT.

This clone has only a few counts. The gene calls are TRBV28 and TRBJ1-5; D is ambiguous. Trimming removed 6 bases from V and 3 bases from J, with 12 bases in between. The length of the CDR3 is 14 residues. Germline loops: CDR1 MDHEN, CDR2 SYDVKM. CDR3 loop: CASRGGRLNQPQHF. In nucleotides, the CDR3 is TGTGCCAGCAGGGGAGGACGGCTCAATCAGCCCCAGCATTTT.

V and J are TRBV27 and TRBJ2-7; D gene ambiguous. This CDR3 is built from 14 residues. CDR1 and CDR2 (germline): MNHEY, SMNVEV (reference sequence). The ends were cut back, 0 bases at V and 2 bases at J, with 8 bases in the middle. CDR3 in DNA: TGTGCCAGCAGTTTATCGCAGACCGCCTACGAGCAGTACTTC. This encodes CASSLSQTAYEQYF.

In this sample, this clone turned up once. V and J are TRBV6-4 and TRBJ2-1; 9 nucleotides align to TRBD2. This CDR3 contains 16 residues. The J segment lost 8 bases and the V segment lost 3 bases, leaving 11 bases of the junction unmatched. Germline V gene sequence: CDR1 MRHNA, CDR2 SNTAGT. The CDR3 loop reads CASSEEGGGASDEQFF. In DNA, the CDR3 is TGTGCCAGCAGTGAAGAAGGCGGGGGGGCCTCGGATGAGCAGTTCTTC.

The chain has TRBV6-5 and TRBJ2-5; TRBD2 matches at 11 bases. The V segment lost 0 bases and the J segment 5 bases; nucleotides outside the gene matches: 2. CDR3 length: 15 residues. The germline gives CDR1 MNHEY, CDR2 SVGAGI. The CDR3 DNA is TGTGCCAGCAGTTACTCAACTAGCGGGAGTGAGACCCAGTACTTC. Protein: CASSYSTSGSETQYF.

This clone was found a few times. The CDR3 coding sequence is TGTGCCAGCAGTGACTCGGGCAGGGAGCTGTTTTTT. This gives the protein CASSDSGRELFF. The rearrangement uses TRBV6-4 and TRBJ2-2; D gene unclear. V was clipped by 0 bases and J by 9 bases, with 5 bases between them. CDR1 is MRHNA, CDR2 SNTAGT, per germline. The CDR3 has 12 residues.